The clone carrying this T cell receptor beta chain was seen a handful of times. Participants came from about two dozen US areas, aged about 18 to 89 years. Up to 2 weeks before entering the study, exposed participants had met a COVID-19 case. Original methodology: Reference gene primers were amplified, and this amplification served to estimate nucleated cell counts. The repertoire was sequenced with immunoSEQ multiplex PCR; TCRdb's copy has only in-frame clones and lacks some. V and J calls and clone size are copied from that table; D and trimming were computed from the DNA. The table includes about 300,000 clones, roughly 91% detected once. The length of the CDR3 is 17 residues. CDR1 and CDR2 (germline): SGHDT, YYEEEE. V lost 2 bases and J lost 0; bases outside the gene matches: 7. This entry is derived from a study of blood T cell repertoires in COVID-19. Study as a whole: Collection of acute and convalescent COVID-19 samples took place in the United States, Italy and Spain.

The chain employs TRBV5-6 and TRBJ2-3; 9 nucleotides agree with TRBD1. The TCR originated in a woman between 45 and 65 years old who had been exposed to COVID-19. Sequenced: PBMCs or T cells enriched from blood (not recorded which). CDR3 loop: CASSFEYGQGSTDTQYF. CDR3 nucleotides: TGTGCCAGCAGCTTCGAATATGGACAGGGGAGCACAGATACGCAGTATTTT.